This is a list of T cell receptor beta chains from one sample in a study of cytomegalovirus exposure and HLA in healthy donors. The method was immunoSEQ multiplex PCR; TCRdb's version includes in-frame clones alone and lacks a portion of them. Of under 250,000 clones in the sample, around 77% were seen once. The sample comprised PBMCs. The receptors come from a woman aged 30 to 39 in good health and CMV-seronegative. Both conserved end residues are part of each CDR3. Each record gives: J gene, clone size, D gene, V gene, CDR3 DNA, CDR3 protein. D genes are given only for firm matches. Expanded clones get a size class; other rows say once, few or many, or leave the size out.

>TRBJ1-1|few|NA|TRBV6-5
TGTGCCAGCAGTCGAACAGACCTGAACACTGAAGCTTTCTTT
CASSRTDLNTEAFF
>TRBJ2-3|NA|NA|TRBV11-2
TGTGCCAGCACCTCGGGACACACCACAGATACGCAGTATTTT
CASTSGHTTDTQYF
>TRBJ1-2|NA|TRBD1|TRBV10-3
TGTGCCATCAGCCGGACAGGGGATGGCTACACCTTC
CAISRTGDGYTF
>TRBJ1-6|NA|NA|TRBV15
TGTGCCACCAGCAGAGATGCGGATTCACCCCTCCACTTT
CATSRDADSPLHF
>TRBJ2-5|NA|TRBD2|TRBV28
TGTGCCAGCACTGTTATGGGACGGGAGGGGCAAGAGACCCAGTACTTC
CASTVMGREGQETQYF
>TRBJ2-3|once|TRBD2|TRBV11-2
TGTGCCAGCAGCTTAGATCTTGGGGGAGGGCCTGGAGATACGCAGTATTTT
CASSLDLGGGPGDTQYF
>TRBJ2-3|NA|TRBD2|TRBV28
TGTGCCAGCAGTCCCCACCGGGGCGGGAGGGCCTTAGATACGCAGTATTTT
CASSPHRGGRALDTQYF
>TRBJ2-3|NA|TRBD2|TRBV5-1
TGCGCCAGCAGCGCGGGAGATTGGGAAAACACAGATACGCAGTATTTT
CASSAGDWENTDTQYF
>TRBJ1-5|NA|NA|TRBV27
TGTGCCAGCAGCCGCCCAGGGGATCAGCCCCAGCATTTT
CASSRPGDQPQHF
>TRBJ2-3|few|TRBD2|TRBV6-5
TGTGCCAGCAGTATTATAGCGGGGGGCACAGATACGCAGTATTTT
CASSIIAGGTDTQYF
>TRBJ1-1|NA|TRBD1|TRBV25-1
TGTGCCAGCAGTGATCCTCGGGACAGGAACACTGAAGCTTTCTTT
CASSDPRDRNTEAFF
>TRBJ2-3|NA|TRBD2|TRBV6-5
TGTGCCAGCAGTTACTGGGGCGGGAGCGGGAATACGCAGTATTTT
CASSYWGGSGNTQYF
>TRBJ2-1|NA|NA|TRBV6-6
TGTGCCAGCAGTTTCCGACAGGTCCAAAAGGGGGTACCCCCGGTCTTC
CASSFRQVQKGVPPVF
>TRBJ1-5|NA|NA|TRBV5-1
TGCGCCAGCAGCTTAAGTCCCAGACAGCCCCAGCATTTT
CASSLSPRQPQHF
>TRBJ1-1|NA|TRBD1|TRBV27
TGTGCCAGCAGACCCTCGACAGGGGAAATGAACACTGAAGCTTTCTTT
CASRPSTGEMNTEAFF